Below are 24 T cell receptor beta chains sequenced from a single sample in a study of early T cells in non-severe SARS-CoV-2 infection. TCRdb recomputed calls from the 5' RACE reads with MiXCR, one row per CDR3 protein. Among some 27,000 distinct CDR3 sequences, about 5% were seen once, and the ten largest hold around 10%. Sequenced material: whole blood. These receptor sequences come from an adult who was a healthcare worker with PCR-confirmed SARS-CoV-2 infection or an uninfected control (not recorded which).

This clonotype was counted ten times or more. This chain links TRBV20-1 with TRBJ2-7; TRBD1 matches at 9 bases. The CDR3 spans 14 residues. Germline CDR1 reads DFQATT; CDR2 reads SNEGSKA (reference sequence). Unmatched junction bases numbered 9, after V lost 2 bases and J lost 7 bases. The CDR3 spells CSARPGQGLWEQYF. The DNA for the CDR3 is TGCAGTGCTAGACCGGGACAGGGCCTATGGGAGCAGTACTTC.

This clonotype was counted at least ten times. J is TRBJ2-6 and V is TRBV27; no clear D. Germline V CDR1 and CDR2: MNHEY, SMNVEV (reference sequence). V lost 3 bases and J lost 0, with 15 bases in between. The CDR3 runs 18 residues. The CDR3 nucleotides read TGTGCCAGCAGTTTCGGGTTATTTGGGTACTCTGGGGCCAACGTCCTGACTTTC. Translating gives CASSFGLFGYSGANVLTF.

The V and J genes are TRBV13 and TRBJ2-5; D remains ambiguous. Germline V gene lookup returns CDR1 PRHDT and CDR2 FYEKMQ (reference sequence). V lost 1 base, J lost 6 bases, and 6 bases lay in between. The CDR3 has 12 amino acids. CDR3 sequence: CASSLARQTQYF. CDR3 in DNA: TGTGCCAGCAGCTTAGCCAGACAGACCCAGTACTTC.

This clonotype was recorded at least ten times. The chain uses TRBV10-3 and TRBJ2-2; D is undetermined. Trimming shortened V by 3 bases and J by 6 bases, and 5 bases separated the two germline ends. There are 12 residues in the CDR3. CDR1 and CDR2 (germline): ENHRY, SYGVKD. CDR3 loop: CAISDSAGELFF. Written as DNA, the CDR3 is TGTGCCATCAGTGACAGCGCCGGGGAGCTGTTTTTT.

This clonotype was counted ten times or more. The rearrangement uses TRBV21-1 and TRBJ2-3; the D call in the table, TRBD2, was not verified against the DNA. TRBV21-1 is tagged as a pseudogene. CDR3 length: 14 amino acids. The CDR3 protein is CASGGGSRTDTQYF. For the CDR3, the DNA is TGTGCCAGCGGGGGAGGCTCTCGGACAGATACGCAGTATTTT.

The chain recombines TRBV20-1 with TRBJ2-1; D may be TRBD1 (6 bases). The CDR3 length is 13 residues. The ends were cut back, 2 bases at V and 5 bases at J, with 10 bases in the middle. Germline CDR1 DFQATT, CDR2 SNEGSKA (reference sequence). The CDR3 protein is CSARQGLNNEQFF. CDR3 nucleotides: TGCAGTGCTAGACAGGGGTTAAACAATGAGCAGTTCTTC.

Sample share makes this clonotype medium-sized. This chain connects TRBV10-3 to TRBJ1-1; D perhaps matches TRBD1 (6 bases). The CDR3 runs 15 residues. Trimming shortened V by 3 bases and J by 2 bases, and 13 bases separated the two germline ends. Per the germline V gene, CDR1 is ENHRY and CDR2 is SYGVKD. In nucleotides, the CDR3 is TGTGCCATCAGTGATAAGGGGGGCCCAAACACTGAAGCTTTCTTT. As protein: CAISDKGGPNTEAFF.

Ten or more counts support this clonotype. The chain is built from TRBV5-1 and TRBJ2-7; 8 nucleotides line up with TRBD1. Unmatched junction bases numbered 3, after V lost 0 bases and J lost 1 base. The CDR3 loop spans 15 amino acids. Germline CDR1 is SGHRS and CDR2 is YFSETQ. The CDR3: CASSLDRGTSYEQYF. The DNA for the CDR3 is TGCGCCAGCAGCTTGGACAGGGGGACGTCCTACGAGCAGTACTTC. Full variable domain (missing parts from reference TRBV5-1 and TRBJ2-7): KAGVTQTPRYLIKTRGQQVTLSCSPISGHRSVSWYQQTPGQGLQFLFEYFSETQRNKGNFPGRFSGRQFSNSRSEMNVSTLELGDSALYLCASSLDRGTSYEQYFGPGTRLTVT.

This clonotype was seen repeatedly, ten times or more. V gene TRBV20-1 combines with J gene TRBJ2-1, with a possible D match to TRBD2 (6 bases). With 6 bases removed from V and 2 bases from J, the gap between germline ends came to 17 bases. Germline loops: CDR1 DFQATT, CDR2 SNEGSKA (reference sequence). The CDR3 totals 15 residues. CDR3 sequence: CSATSSGVTYNEQFF. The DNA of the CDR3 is TGCAGTGCCACGAGCTCGGGGGTCACCTACAATGAGCAGTTCTTC.

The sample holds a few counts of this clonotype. The CDR3 is CASSLGTSGGAYEQYF. The CDR3 nucleotides read TGTGCCAGCAGTTTAGGGACTAGCGGGGGGGCATACGAGCAGTACTTC. The gene calls are TRBV12-3 or TRBV12-4 and TRBJ2-7; 15 bases are shared with TRBD2. V shed 1 base and J 4 bases; nucleotides not matched to a gene: 2. This CDR3 region has 16 residues.

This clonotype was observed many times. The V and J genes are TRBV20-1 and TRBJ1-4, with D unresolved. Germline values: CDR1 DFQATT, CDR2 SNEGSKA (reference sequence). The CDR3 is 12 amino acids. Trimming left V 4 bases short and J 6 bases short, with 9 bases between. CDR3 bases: TGCAGTGCTATGGGGTCGGATGAAAAACTGTTTTTT. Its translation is CSAMGSDEKLFF.

Here the CDR3 DNA reads TGTGCCAGCAGTTCCCTAAGCGGCGAAAAACTGTTTTTT. Translating gives CASSSLSGEKLFF. The chain joins TRBV6-5 to TRBJ1-4; no definite D call. V lost 4 bases, J lost 8 bases, and 11 bases lay in between. Germline CDR1 is MNHEY and CDR2 is SVGAGI. The CDR3 length is 13 residues.

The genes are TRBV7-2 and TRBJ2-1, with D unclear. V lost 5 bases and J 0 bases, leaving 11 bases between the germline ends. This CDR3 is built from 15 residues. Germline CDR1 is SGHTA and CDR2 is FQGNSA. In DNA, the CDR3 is TGTGCCAGCAGCACCTCTTCCCGCTCCTACAATGAGCAGTTCTTC. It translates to CASSTSSRSYNEQFF. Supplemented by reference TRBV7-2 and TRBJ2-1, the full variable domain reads GAGVSQSPSNKVTEKGKDVELRCDPISGHTALYWYRQSLGQGLEFLIYFQGNSAPDKSGLPSDRFSAERTGGSVSTLTIQRTQQEDSAVYLCASSTSSRSYNEQFFGPGTRLTVL.

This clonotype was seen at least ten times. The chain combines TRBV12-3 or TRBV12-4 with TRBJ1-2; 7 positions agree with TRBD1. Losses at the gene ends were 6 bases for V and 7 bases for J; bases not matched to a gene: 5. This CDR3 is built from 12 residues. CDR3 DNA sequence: TGTGCCAGCAGGCAGGACAGGTCTGGCTACACCTTC. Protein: CASRQDRSGYTF.

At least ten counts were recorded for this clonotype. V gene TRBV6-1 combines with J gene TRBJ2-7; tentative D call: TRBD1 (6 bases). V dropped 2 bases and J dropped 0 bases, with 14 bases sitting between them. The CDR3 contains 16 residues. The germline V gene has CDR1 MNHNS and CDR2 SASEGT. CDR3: CASSEIRTALSYEQYF. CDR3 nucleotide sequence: TGTGCCAGCAGTGAAATTAGGACAGCTCTCTCCTACGAGCAGTACTTC.

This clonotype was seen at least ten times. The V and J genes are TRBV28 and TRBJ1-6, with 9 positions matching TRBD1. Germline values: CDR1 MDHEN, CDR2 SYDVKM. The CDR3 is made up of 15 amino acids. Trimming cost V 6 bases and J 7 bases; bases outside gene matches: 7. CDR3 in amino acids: CASSQTGGENSPLHF. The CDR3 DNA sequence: TGTGCCAGCAGCCAGACAGGGGGTGAAAATTCACCCCTCCACTTT.

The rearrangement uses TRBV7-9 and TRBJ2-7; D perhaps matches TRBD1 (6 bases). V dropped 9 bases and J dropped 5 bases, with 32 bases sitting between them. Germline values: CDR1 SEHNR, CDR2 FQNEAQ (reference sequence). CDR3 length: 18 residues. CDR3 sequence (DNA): TGTGCCAGTCGAAGGGCGAGCTTCCGGACAGTTTCTACCGACGAGCAGTACTTC. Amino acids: CASRRASFRTVSTDEQYF. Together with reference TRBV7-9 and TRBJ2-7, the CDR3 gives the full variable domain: DTGVSQNPRHKITKRGQNVTFRCDPISEHNRLYWYRQTLGQGPEFLTYFQNEAQLEKSRLLSDRFSAERPKGSFSTLEIQRTEQGDSAMYLCASRRASFRTVSTDEQYFGPGTRLTVT.

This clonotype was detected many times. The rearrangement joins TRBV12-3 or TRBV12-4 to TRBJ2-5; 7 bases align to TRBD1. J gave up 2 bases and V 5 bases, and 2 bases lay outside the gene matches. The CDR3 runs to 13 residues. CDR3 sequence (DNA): TGTGCCAGCAGTCGGGACAGACAAGAGACCCAGTACTTC. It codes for CASSRDRQETQYF.

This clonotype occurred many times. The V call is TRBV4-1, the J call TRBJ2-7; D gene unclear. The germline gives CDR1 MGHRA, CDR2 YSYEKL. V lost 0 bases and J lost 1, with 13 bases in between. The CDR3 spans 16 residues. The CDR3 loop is CASSQDRKAYSYEQYF. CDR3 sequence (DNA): TGCGCCAGCAGCCAAGATCGAAAAGCCTATTCCTACGAGCAGTACTTC.

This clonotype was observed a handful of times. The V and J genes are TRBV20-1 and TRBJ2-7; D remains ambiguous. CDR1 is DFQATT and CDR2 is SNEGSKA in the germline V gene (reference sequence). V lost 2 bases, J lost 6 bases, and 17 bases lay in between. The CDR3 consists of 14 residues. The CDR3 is CSARWWQSLSEQYF. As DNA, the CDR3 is TGCAGTGCTAGATGGTGGCAGTCCCTGTCCGAGCAGTACTTC.

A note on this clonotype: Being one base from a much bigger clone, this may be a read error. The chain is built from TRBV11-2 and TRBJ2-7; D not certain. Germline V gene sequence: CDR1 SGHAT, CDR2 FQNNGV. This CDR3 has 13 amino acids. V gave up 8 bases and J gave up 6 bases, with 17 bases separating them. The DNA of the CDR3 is TGTGCCAGCGATATCACCATTACCGTCGAGCAGTACTTC. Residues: CASDITITVEQYF.

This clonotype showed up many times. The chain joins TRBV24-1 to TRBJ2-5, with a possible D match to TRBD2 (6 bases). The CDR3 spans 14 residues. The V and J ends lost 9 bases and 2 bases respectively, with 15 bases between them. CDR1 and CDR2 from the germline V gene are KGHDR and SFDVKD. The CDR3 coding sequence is TGTGCCACCTCGGCCGGGGGAACTCAAGAGACCCAGTACTTC. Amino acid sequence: CATSAGGTQETQYF.

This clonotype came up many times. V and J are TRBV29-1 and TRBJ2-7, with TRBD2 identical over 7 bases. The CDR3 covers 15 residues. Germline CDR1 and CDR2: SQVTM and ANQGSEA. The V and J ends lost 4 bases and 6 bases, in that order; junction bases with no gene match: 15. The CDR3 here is CSVVGRETKPLEQYF. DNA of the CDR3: TGCAGCGTTGTCGGGCGGGAGACAAAGCCACTCGAGCAGTACTTC.

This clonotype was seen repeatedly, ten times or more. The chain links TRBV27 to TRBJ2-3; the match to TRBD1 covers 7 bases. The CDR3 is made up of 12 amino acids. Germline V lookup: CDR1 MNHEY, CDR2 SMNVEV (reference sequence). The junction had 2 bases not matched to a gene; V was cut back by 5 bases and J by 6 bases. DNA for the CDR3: TGTGCCAGCAGTACACAGGGGGATACGCAGTATTTT. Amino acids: CASSTQGDTQYF.